The 23 T cell receptor beta chains below come from one sample, sequenced in a study of blood T cell repertoires in COVID-19. Repertoires were generated with immunoSEQ multiplex PCR, while TCRdb's copy carries only in-frame clones and drops some. The sample lists 380,000 or so clones; approximately 88% were seen once. Material for sequencing was peripheral blood. These receptors were collected from a man between 35 and 55 years old with acute or convalescent COVID-19.

CDR3: CASSRTANSNQPQHF. For the CDR3, the DNA is TGTGCCAGCAGCCGGACAGCTAATAGCAATCAGCCCCAGCATTTT. The chain has TRBV2 and TRBJ1-5; D possibly corresponds to TRBD1 (6 bases). Trimming shortened V by 6 bases and J by 0 bases, and 12 bases separated the two germline ends. The CDR3 length is 15 residues. In germline, CDR1 is SNHLY, CDR2 FYNNEI.

This sequence joins TRBV3-1 (or the pseudogene TRBV3-2) and TRBJ2-7; 9 positions match TRBD1. This CDR3 is built from 16 residues. Germline V lookup: CDR1 LGHDT, CDR2 YNNKEL (reference sequence). V dropped 4 bases and J dropped 1; count of bases not matched to a gene: 8. The CDR3, as DNA: TGTGCCAGCAGCCCAAACCAGGACAGGGGTTCCTACGAGCAGTACTTC. It encodes CASSPNQDRGSYEQYF.

This clone was seen only once. V and J are TRBV28 and TRBJ2-7, with 7 bases matching TRBD1. The CDR3 is 12 amino acids. From germline, CDR1 is MDHEN and CDR2 SYDVKM. The V gene end was trimmed by 3 bases and the J gene end by 6 bases; junction bases not matched to a gene: 2. In nucleotides, the CDR3 is TGTGCCAGCAGTTTGAGGGGGCTCGAGCAGTACTTC. It codes for CASSLRGLEQYF.

This clone has only a few counts. V and J are TRBV15 and TRBJ2-7, with 9 bases lining up with TRBD1. CDR3 length: 16 amino acids. The junction had 7 bases not matched to a gene; V was cut back by 0 bases and J by 4 bases. Germline assignment: CDR1 LNHNV and CDR2 YYDKDF (reference sequence). For the CDR3, the DNA is TGTGCCACCAGCAGAGATATCGGACAGGGGTTTTACGAGCAGTACTTC. This sequence encodes CATSRDIGQGFYEQYF.

The rearrangement links TRBV5-6 to TRBJ2-7; 11 nucleotides line up with TRBD1. J gave up 6 bases and V 1 base, and 3 bases lay outside the gene matches. Germline CDR1 reads SGHDT; CDR2 reads YYEEEE. This CDR3 contains 14 residues. The CDR3 spells CASSLYGTGGEQYF. Written as DNA, the CDR3 is TGTGCCAGCAGCTTGTATGGGACAGGGGGCGAGCAGTACTTC.

J is TRBJ2-4 and V is TRBV30, with D possibly TRBD1 on 6 matching bases. V lost 5 bases and J lost 0, with 11 bases in between. Germline CDR1 reads GTSNPN; CDR2 reads SVGIG (reference sequence). This CDR3 has 14 residues. Here the CDR3 reads CAWGEQGAKNIQYF. The CDR3, as DNA: TGTGCCTGGGGTGAACAGGGAGCCAAAAACATTCAGTACTTC.

The chain recombines TRBV7-2 with TRBJ1-6; D is perhaps TRBD1 (5 bases). CDR3 length equals 16 residues. From germline, CDR1 is SGHTA and CDR2 FQGNSA. The germline V and J ends were trimmed by 7 bases and 8 bases, with 21 bases remaining between them. This CDR3 reads CASTLWSGGVDSPLHF. The CDR3 coding sequence is TGTGCCAGCACCCTCTGGTCGGGGGGAGTGGATTCACCCCTCCACTTT.

The count of this clone is one. This rearrangement joins TRBV28 to TRBJ1-4, with 9 bases fitting TRBD1. J was trimmed by 8 bases and V by 3 bases; bases with no gene match: 7. CDR1 is MDHEN and CDR2 is SYDVKM in the germline V gene. The CDR3 has 15 amino acids. CDR3 loop: CASSFLGQGLEKLFF. The CDR3 DNA reads as TGTGCCAGCAGTTTTCTTGGACAGGGGCTCGAAAAACTGTTTTTT.

The chain employs TRBV24-1 and TRBJ1-5; D may be TRBD1 (5 bases). With 5 bases removed from V and 2 bases from J, the gap between germline ends came to 6 bases. Germline CDR1 is KGHDR and CDR2 is SFDVKD. This CDR3 region has 13 residues. The CDR3 nucleotides are TGTGCCACCAGTGCCAGGGGCAATCAGCCCCAGCATTTT. Its protein is CATSARGNQPQHF.

This chain links TRBV7-2 with TRBJ1-2; perhaps TRBD1 as D (5 bases). The germline V gene encodes CDR1 SGHTA and CDR2 FQGNSA. The CDR3 is 15 amino acids. The V gene lost 0 bases and the J gene lost 5 bases, with 13 bases spanning the gap. The CDR3 nucleotides are TGTGCCAGCAGCTTAGCGCTCGACAGATTATATGGCTACACCTTC. As protein: CASSLALDRLYGYTF. The full variable domain, its missing parts supplied by reference TRBV7-2 and TRBJ1-2, is GAGVSQSPSNKVTEKGKDVELRCDPISGHTALYWYRQSLGQGLEFLIYFQGNSAPDKSGLPSDRFSAERTGGSVSTLTIQRTQQEDSAVYLCASSLALDRLYGYTFGSGTRLTVV.

CDR3 DNA: TGTGCCAGCAGCTCCTGGGGGGACGCAGATACGCAGTATTTT. Its protein is CASSSWGDADTQYF. The chain recombines TRBV5-5 with TRBJ2-3; D possibly corresponds to TRBD2 (6 bases). This CDR3 is built from 14 residues. Germline CDR1 and CDR2: SGHKS and YYEKEE (reference sequence). V was clipped by 3 bases and J by 4 bases, with 12 bases between them.

The CDR3 sequence: CASSVQGRGAEAFF. CDR3 bases: TGTGCCAGCAGCGTACAGGGCCGAGGGGCTGAAGCTTTCTTT. This chain joins TRBV28 and TRBJ1-1, with D perhaps matching TRBD1 (6 bases). Trimming pared 6 bases from V and 6 bases from J, leaving 17 bases between. Germline V lookup: CDR1 MDHEN, CDR2 SYDVKM. CDR3 length: 14 amino acids.

The chain recombines TRBV2 with TRBJ2-5; D is unresolved. The CDR3 contains 13 residues. Germline V gene lookup returns CDR1 SNHLY and CDR2 FYNNEI. With 5 bases removed from V and 5 bases from J, the gap between germline ends came to 12 bases. The chain's CDR3 is CASSSDSEETQYF. CDR3 nucleotides: TGTGCCAGCAGTTCCGATTCGGAGGAGACCCAGTACTTC.

This rearrangement joins TRBV6-5 to TRBJ1-1; D unclear. Germline CDR1 and CDR2: MNHEY and SVGAGI. The V and J ends lost 5 bases and 12 bases respectively, with 13 bases between them. There are 11 residues in the CDR3. CDR3 bases: TGTGCCAGCAGTCACCAAGGCAGGACTTTCTTT. Amino acids: CASSHQGRTFF.

The gene calls are TRBV24-1 and TRBJ1-5; D may be TRBD1 (5 bases). Trimming took off 5 bases at V and 6 bases at J, with 13 bases between the two ends. This CDR3 comprises 14 residues. Germline V gene sequence: CDR1 KGHDR, CDR2 SFDVKD. CDR3 coding DNA: TGTGCCACCAGTGGGCCGGGGGTTTCTCAGCCCCAGCATTTT. Amino acids: CATSGPGVSQPQHF.

The V call is TRBV4-3, the J call TRBJ1-2, with D possibly matching TRBD1 (5 bases). CDR3 length: 14 amino acids. V was clipped by 0 bases and J by 8 bases, with 13 bases between them. From germline, CDR1 is LGHNA and CDR2 YSLEER. Written as DNA, the CDR3 is TGCGCCAGCAGCCAAGAGTGGGTATCAGGGGGCTACACCTTC. This gives the protein CASSQEWVSGGYTF.

The chain employs TRBV7-3 and TRBJ2-1; TRBD2 matches 11 bases. The CDR3 runs to 14 residues. Losses at the gene ends were 5 bases for V and 7 bases for J; bases not matched to a gene: 4. Germline V gene sequence: CDR1 SGHTA, CDR2 FQGTGA. DNA for the CDR3: TGTGCCAGCAGCCAAGGGACTAGCGGAAATGAGCAGTTCTTC. Translated: CASSQGTSGNEQFF.

This chain connects TRBV19 to TRBJ2-6; D remains unclear. Germline values: CDR1 LNHDA, CDR2 SQIVND (reference sequence). This CDR3 spans 14 amino acids. The V end was cut by 4 bases, the J end by 0 bases, with 4 bases between. CDR3: CASSTSSGANVLTF. CDR3 coding DNA: TGTGCCAGTAGTACGAGCTCTGGGGCCAACGTCCTGACTTTC.

The chain employs TRBV5-1 and TRBJ2-7; D remains ambiguous. Germline loops: CDR1 SGHRS, CDR2 YFSETQ. The CDR3 covers 13 residues. Trimming removed 0 bases from V and 6 bases from J, with 10 bases in between. The CDR3 here is CASSLGGVREQYF. CDR3 sequence (DNA): TGCGCCAGCAGCTTGGGAGGTGTCCGCGAGCAGTACTTC.

This clone was recorded once. The rearrangement joins TRBV3-1 (or the pseudogene TRBV3-2) to TRBJ1-2; no reliable D call. The V gene's germline CDR1 is LGHDT and CDR2 YNNKEL (reference sequence). The CDR3 is 16 amino acids. Trimming stripped 3 bases from V and 7 bases from J, with 21 bases between. The CDR3 sequence: CASSHKTEAYAGGYTF. The CDR3 DNA sequence: TGTGCCAGCAGCCATAAAACGGAAGCCTACGCGGGTGGCTACACCTTC.

The rearrangement uses TRBV29-1 and TRBJ2-1; 11 positions agree with TRBD2. The V gene's germline CDR1 is SQVTM and CDR2 ANQGSEA. The CDR3 totals 14 residues. V lost 6 bases to trimming and J lost 6 bases; unmatched junction nucleotides: 7. CDR3 in amino acids: CSVAGTSGSNEQFF. CDR3 coding DNA: TGCAGCGTGGCCGGGACTAGCGGAAGCAATGAGCAGTTCTTC.

This clone was detected only once. V gene TRBV19 combines with J gene TRBJ1-2, with a weak D call TRBD1 (5 bases). CDR1 and CDR2 from the germline V gene are LNHDA and SQIVND (reference sequence). The CDR3 is 17 amino acids. V was pared by 1 base and J by 4 bases, with 19 bases between. CDR3 in amino acids: CASSIGRTPRGVYGYTF. The CDR3 nucleotides read TGTGCCAGTAGTATAGGCCGCACCCCTCGGGGGGTCTATGGCTACACCTTC.

Concerning this clone itself: The same CDR3 arises from other DNA sequences in this sample as well. The chain links TRBV7-9 to TRBJ2-1; D gene uncertain. Per the germline V gene, CDR1 is SEHNR and CDR2 is FQNEAQ (reference sequence). V lost 1 base to trimming and J lost 7 bases, with 8 bases between them. This CDR3 region has 13 residues. The CDR3 protein is CASSLGPGNEQFF. In nucleotides, the CDR3 is TGTGCCAGCAGCTTAGGTCCAGGAAATGAGCAGTTCTTC. Together with reference TRBV7-9 and TRBJ2-1, the CDR3 gives the full variable domain: DTGVSQNPRHKITKRGQNVTFRCDPISEHNRLYWYRQTLGQGPEFLTYFQNEAQLEKSRLLSDRFSAERPKGSFSTLEIQRTEQGDSAMYLCASSLGPGNEQFFGPGTRLTVL.